The sequence of this T cell receptor beta chain was determined in a study of blood T cell repertoires in COVID-19. In the study overall: The United States, Italy and Spain provided the acute and convalescent COVID-19 samples.

Original processing notes: The assay estimated nucleated cells by amplifying reference gene primers. Some clones are missing from TCRdb's copy, which holds only in-frame ones; the method was immunoSEQ multiplex PCR. Clonal size and the V and J genes are those of that table, whereas D and trimming came from the DNA. In the table there are roughly 210,000 clones, roughly nine tenths of which are singletons. This TCR derives from an older man with acute or convalescent COVID-19. The sample was peripheral blood.

The DNA for the CDR3 is TGTGCCAGCAGTTACTCGGGGCCAAATGGTGGAAACACCATATATTTT. It yields the protein CASSYSGPNGGNTIYF. The chain uses TRBV6-5 and TRBJ1-3; D possibly corresponds to TRBD1 (5 bases). The CDR3 runs to 16 residues. V lost 0 bases, J lost 3 bases, and 12 bases lay in between. Germline V gene sequence: CDR1 MNHEY, CDR2 SVGAGI.